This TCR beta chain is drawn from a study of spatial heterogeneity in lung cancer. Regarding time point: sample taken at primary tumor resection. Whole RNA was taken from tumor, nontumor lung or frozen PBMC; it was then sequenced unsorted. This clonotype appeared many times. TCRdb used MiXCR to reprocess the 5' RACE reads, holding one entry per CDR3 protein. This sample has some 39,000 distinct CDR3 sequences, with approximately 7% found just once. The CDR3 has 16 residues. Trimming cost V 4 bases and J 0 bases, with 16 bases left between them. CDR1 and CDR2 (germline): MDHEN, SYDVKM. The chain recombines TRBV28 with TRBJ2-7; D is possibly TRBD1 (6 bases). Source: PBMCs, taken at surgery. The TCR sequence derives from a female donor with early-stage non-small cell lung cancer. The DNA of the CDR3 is TGTGCCAGCAGTTCATCCGACAGGTTCAACTCCTACGAGCAGTACTTC. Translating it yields CASSSSDRFNSYEQYF.